A single sample gave rise to the 5 T cell receptor beta chains below, sequenced in a study of T cell responses to AZD1222 COVID-19 vaccine. The method was immunoSEQ multiplex PCR; TCRdb's version includes in-frame clones alone and lacks a portion of them. This table has 130,000 to 150,000 clones, approximately 90% appearing once. Sequences were derived from peripheral blood, sampled on day 0 of AZD1222 vaccination. The receptors shown here come from an adult in good health.

The chain employs TRBV6-2 or TRBV6-3 and TRBJ2-1, with 8 bases matching TRBD2. The CDR3 contains 16 residues. J gave up 2 bases and V 2 bases, and 5 bases lay outside the gene matches. Germline-derived CDR1 and CDR2 are MNHEY and SVGEGT. The CDR3 bases are TGTGCCAGCAGTTACGGCCGCGGGAGGCCCTACAATGAGCAGTTCTTC. It is translated as CASSYGRGRPYNEQFF.

The chain employs TRBV7-2 and TRBJ1-5; D is possibly TRBD1 (5 bases). The CDR3 contains 14 residues. Deletions cut 4 bases from V and 0 bases from J, with 7 bases between. Looked up from germline, CDR1 is SGHTA and CDR2 is FQGNSA. This CDR3 reads CASSWDGSNQPQHF. The DNA for the CDR3 is TGTGCCAGCAGCTGGGACGGTAGCAATCAGCCCCAGCATTTT.

The chain has TRBV11-3 and TRBJ1-1, with 8 bases fitting TRBD1. Germline V gives CDR1 SGHNT, CDR2 YENEEA. The V and J ends lost 5 bases and 5 bases, in that order; junction bases with no gene match: 10. The CDR3 runs to 15 residues. CDR3 loop: CASSPGQAGGTEAFF. CDR3 DNA sequence: TGTGCCAGCAGCCCGGGACAGGCTGGGGGAACTGAAGCTTTCTTT.

The J gene is TRBJ2-3, the V gene TRBV4-2; TRBD2 matches at 12 bases. J lost 7 bases, V lost 6 bases, and 11 bases had no gene match. Germline values: CDR1 LGHNA, CDR2 YNFKEQ. This CDR3 spans 16 amino acids. CDR3 loop: CASRTSLAGGLYTQYF. CDR3 bases: TGTGCCAGCAGGACCTCTCTAGCGGGAGGGCTGTATACGCAGTATTTT.

The V and J genes are TRBV10-3 and TRBJ2-3, with D possibly called TRBD1 or TRBD2 (6 bases each). In germline, CDR1 is ENHRY, CDR2 SYGVKD. Trimming left V 0 bases short and J 2 bases short, with 15 bases between. CDR3 length: 17 residues. CDR3 loop: CAISESGAGPYTDTQYF. CDR3 bases: TGTGCCATCAGTGAGTCGGGGGCGGGGCCATACACAGATACGCAGTATTTT.